The next 20 T cell receptor beta chains were all read from a single sample in a study of T cell responses to AZD1222 COVID-19 vaccine. The method was immunoSEQ multiplex PCR; TCRdb's version includes in-frame clones alone and lacks a portion of them. The repertoire includes 68,000 or so clones, around nine tenths of them detected once, and less than 9.5% sits in the top ten. The material was peripheral blood, obtained on day 0 of AZD1222 vaccination. These receptors were taken from an adult in good health.

The chain carries TRBV15 and TRBJ2-5, with TRBD1 identical over 7 bases. V was clipped by 5 bases and J by 0 bases; unmatched bases: 3. CDR1 is LNHNV and CDR2 is YYDKDF in the germline V gene (reference sequence). This CDR3 is 14 amino acids long. The CDR3 protein is CATSFGQDQETQYF. For the CDR3, the DNA is TGTGCCACCAGCTTCGGACAGGACCAAGAGACCCAGTACTTC.

The chain joins TRBV7-8 to TRBJ1-5, with D maybe TRBD1 (6 bases). The CDR3 spans 14 residues. In germline, CDR1 is SGHVS, CDR2 FQNEAQ. Trimming took 4 bases from V and 5 from J, leaving 12 bases between them. The CDR3 DNA follows: TGTGCCAGCAGCTCAGGACAGCTCTATCAGCCCCAGCATTTT. Translated: CASSSGQLYQPQHF.

Note on this clone: Sequence at one end of the junction differs from germline and may be a read error. The chain has TRBV7-7 and TRBJ2-1, with 15 bases matching TRBD2. Germline V CDR1 and CDR2: SSHAT, FNYEAQ (reference sequence). The CDR3 length is 16 residues. The CDR3 region is CASSLGLAGGDNEQFF. DNA of the CDR3: TGTGCTAGCAGCTTAGGACTAGCGGGAGGGGACAATGAGCAGTTCTTC.

V and J are TRBV6-2 or TRBV6-3 and TRBJ2-3, with 7 bases lining up with TRBD2. The germline V gene encodes CDR1 MNHEY and CDR2 SVGEGT. The CDR3 extends over 16 amino acids. Trimming cost V 2 bases and J 0 bases; bases outside gene matches: 5. The CDR3 spells CASSYVWGGSTDTQYF. CDR3 nucleotide sequence: TGTGCCAGCAGTTACGTTTGGGGGGGGAGCACAGATACGCAGTATTTT.

CDR3 sequence: CASSPPGQGSYGYTF. Here the CDR3 DNA reads TGTGCCAGCTCACCTCCGGGACAGGGCTCCTATGGCTACACCTTC. The chain carries TRBV18 and TRBJ1-2, with 9 bases identical to TRBD1. The V and J ends lost 3 bases and 4 bases, in that order; junction bases with no gene match: 6. CDR1 KGHSH and CDR2 LQKENI come from the germline V gene. The CDR3 contains 15 residues.

The chain carries TRBV7-8 and TRBJ1-2; D might be TRBD1 (5 bases). From germline, CDR1 is SGHVS and CDR2 FQNEAQ. The ends were cut back, 4 bases at V and 2 bases at J, with 17 bases in the middle. This CDR3 comprises 16 residues. This CDR3 is CASSYGTPGPNYGYTF. The CDR3 nucleotides are TGTGCCAGCAGCTACGGGACTCCGGGTCCCAACTATGGCTACACCTTC.

The rearrangement links TRBV4-1 to TRBJ2-5; the match to TRBD2 covers 7 bases. J lost 4 bases, V lost 1 base, and 3 bases had no gene match. The CDR3 runs 14 residues. Germline V lookup: CDR1 MGHRA, CDR2 YSYEKL. The CDR3 DNA is TGCGCCAGCAGCCAAGGCGGGAGTGGAGAGACCCAGTACTTC. This encodes CASSQGGSGETQYF.

The chain uses TRBV5-1 and TRBJ2-7; 9 nucleotides agree with TRBD1. Germline V CDR1 and CDR2: SGHRS, YFSETQ. The V and J ends lost 2 bases and 3 bases, in that order; junction bases with no gene match: 3. This CDR3 spans 14 amino acids. The CDR3 spells CASSFEDRGYEQYF. CDR3 DNA sequence: TGCGCCAGCAGCTTCGAGGACAGGGGCTACGAGCAGTACTTC.

In its sample, this clone was seen once. The chain is built from TRBV7-6 and TRBJ1-6, with D unresolved. The CDR3 has 14 amino acids. Trimming cost V 6 bases and J 0 bases, with 6 bases left between them. The V gene's germline CDR1 is SGHVS and CDR2 FNYEAQ. This CDR3 is CASSFSSYNSPLHF. The DNA of the CDR3 is TGTGCCAGCAGTTTCAGCTCCTATAATTCACCCCTCCACTTT.

CDR3 DNA: TGTGCCAGCAGCTTGGTGGCCAGACCCACTGGGGGTGGCTACACCTTC. This gives the protein CASSLVARPTGGGYTF. The rearrangement joins TRBV5-8 to TRBJ1-2; tentatively, D is TRBD1 (5 bases). Deletions cut 0 bases from V and 7 bases from J, with 19 bases between. Germline loops: CDR1 SGHTS, CDR2 YDEGEE. The CDR3 spans 16 residues.

The chain joins TRBV19 to TRBJ2-3, with a possible D match to TRBD2 (6 bases). Germline CDR1 reads LNHDA; CDR2 reads SQIVND (reference sequence). The CDR3 spans 13 residues. V lost 5 bases, J lost 6 bases, and 12 bases lay in between. The CDR3 spells CASSPYLADTQYF. DNA of the CDR3: TGTGCCAGTAGTCCGTATCTAGCGGATACGCAGTATTTT.

The V gene is TRBV7-8, the J gene TRBJ1-4, with D unresolved. This CDR3 spans 18 amino acids. Per germline, CDR1 SGHVS and CDR2 FQNEAQ. Between the trimmed V and J ends, which lost 5 bases and 2 bases, there was a span of 21 bases. CDR3: CASSPQLGVRRTNEKLFF. The DNA of the CDR3 is TGTGCCAGCAGCCCTCAGTTGGGAGTACGGCGGACTAATGAAAAACTGTTTTTT.

The chain uses TRBV6-2 or TRBV6-3 and TRBJ2-7; either TRBD1 or TRBD2 may supply D (5 bases each). This CDR3 has 15 residues. CDR1 and CDR2 from the germline V gene are MNHEY and SVGEGT. Trimming stripped 2 bases from V and 0 bases from J, with 11 bases between. CDR3 nucleotide sequence: TGTGCCAGCAGTTACGGAACTGGGACCTCCTACGAGCAGTACTTC. Its translation: CASSYGTGTSYEQYF.

This chain connects TRBV28 to TRBJ2-1; the D is unclear. The CDR3 extends over 13 amino acids. Trimming pared 7 bases from V and 4 bases from J, leaving 11 bases between. Germline V gene lookup returns CDR1 MDHEN and CDR2 SYDVKM. CDR3: CASIGLGYNEQFF. The DNA for the CDR3 is TGTGCCAGCATCGGTCTAGGATACAATGAGCAGTTCTTC.

By proportion, this clone is medium-sized. The chain carries TRBV6-2 or TRBV6-3 and TRBJ2-7, with TRBD2 matching 11 bases. CDR3 length: 18 residues. Unmatched junction bases numbered 16, after V lost 6 bases and J lost 3 bases. Germline-derived CDR1 and CDR2 are MNHEY and SVGEGT. The CDR3 loop reads CASSQTPPGLADHYEQYF. DNA for the CDR3: TGTGCCAGCAGCCAAACTCCCCCGGGACTAGCGGACCACTACGAGCAGTACTTC.

A few counts support this clone. V usage is TRBV5-6 and J usage is TRBJ2-3, with TRBD2 matching 10 bases. With V trimmed by 4 bases and J by 6 bases, 11 bases remained unmatched. CDR1 is SGHDT, CDR2 YYEEEE, per germline. This CDR3 has 16 amino acids. CDR3: CASSLRTSGGRDTQYF. CDR3 DNA sequence: TGTGCCAGCAGCCTCAGGACTAGCGGAGGGAGGGATACGCAGTATTTT.

The gene calls are TRBV12-3 or TRBV12-4 and TRBJ1-2, with 8 positions matching TRBD1. The CDR3 is 13 residues long. V lost 5 bases and J lost 4; bases outside the gene matches: 3. The CDR3 spells CASSLGQGYGYTF. The CDR3 nucleotides read TGTGCCAGCAGTCTTGGACAGGGCTATGGCTACACCTTC.

This clone was counted a single time. The chain couples TRBV15 to TRBJ2-5; D gene unclear. The CDR3 runs 13 residues. V lost 1 base and J lost 3, with 6 bases in between. Germline values: CDR1 LNHNV, CDR2 YYDKDF (reference sequence). The CDR3 region has the DNA TGTGCCACCAGCAGAGTGGCGAAAGAGACCCAGTACTTC. It yields the protein CATSRVAKETQYF.

The V and J genes are TRBV6-2 or TRBV6-3 and TRBJ2-7; possibly TRBD2 for D (5 bases). The germline V gene has CDR1 MNHEY and CDR2 SVGEGT. V was cut by 0 bases and J by 9 bases, with 15 bases left in between. The CDR3 has 14 amino acids. The CDR3 loop is CASSYSYPPSGQYF. DNA for the CDR3: TGTGCCAGCAGTTACTCGTACCCACCCAGCGGGCAGTACTTC.

This rearrangement joins TRBV28 to TRBJ2-1; 10 bases are shared with TRBD2. The CDR3 has 15 residues. The ends lost 7 bases at V and 2 bases at J; junction bases unmatched: 5. Germline V gene sequence: CDR1 MDHEN, CDR2 SYDVKM. For the CDR3, the DNA is TGTGCCAGCACCGTGGGGACTAGCGCCTACAATGAGCAGTTCTTC. Its protein is CASTVGTSAYNEQFF.